The clone carrying this TCR beta chain was recorded a few times. One junction end disagrees with the germline gene, perhaps due to a read error. These data come from a study of CD8 T cells in ankylosing spondylitis. The CDR3 covers 16 residues. Germline V lookup: CDR1 SSHAT, CDR2 FNYEAQ (reference sequence). Each CDR3 protein gets one entry after TCRdb re-called the 5' RACE reads with MiXCR. The sample includes about 360,000 distinct CDR3 sequences, approximately 20% of them seen just once. Source material: blood, either unsorted or a sorted T cell fraction (not recorded which). The chain uses TRBV7-7 and TRBJ2-5; D remains ambiguous. The sequence derives from a male donor with ankylosing spondylitis or in good health (not recorded which). The CDR3 sequence is CASSLGGLGFQETQYF. The CDR3, as DNA: TGTGCTAGCAGCTTAGGCGGTCTTGGATTTCAAGAGACCCAGTACTTC.